The rows below give T cell receptor beta chains drawn from one sample of a study of Tregs in tolerant kidney transplant recipients. Using immunoSEQ multiplex PCR, the repertoire was profiled, and TCRdb retains in-frame clones only, with some absent. The sample has about 240,000 clones, 80% to 85% seen once. Sequencing was performed on CD4+ T cells from blood. These receptors came from a human donor in good health. The CDR3 runs from the conserved cysteine through the conserved F or W. D genes are given only for firm matches. Not all rows give a size; the values are once, few, many and, for expanded clones, a class.

- TRBD2 TRBJ2-1 TRBV9 TGTGCCAGCAGCCCTGGGACTAGCGGTAACAATGAGCAGTTCTTC CASSPGTSGNNEQFF
- - TRBJ1-1 TRBV5-4 TGTGCCAGCAGCTTGGATGCGGCAAACACTGAAGCTTTCTTT CASSLDAANTEAFF
- - TRBJ1-4 TRBV5-1 TGCGCCAGCAGCTCTCGGGGGGCACCTAATGAAAAACTGTTTTTT CASSSRGAPNEKLFF
- - TRBJ1-2 TRBV5-1 TGCGCCAGCAGCGGGGGGGTCCAATATGGCTACACCTTC CASSGGVQYGYTF
- TRBD2 TRBJ2-3 TRBV19 TGTGCCAGTAGTAAAACTAGCGGGAGGAGTGGCACAGATACGCAGTATTTT CASSKTSGRSGTDTQYF
- - TRBJ2-7 TRBV11-2 TGTGCCAGCAGCCCGCAGGCAGGTCCTGCCTACGAGCAGTACTTC CASSPQAGPAYEQYF
- TRBD1 TRBJ2-7 TRBV7-2 TGTGCCAGCAGGGGGGACAGGGGCTACGAGCAGTACTTC CASRGDRGYEQYF
- - TRBJ2-3 TRBV2 TGTGCCAGCAGAACTAGCACAGATACGCAGTATTTT CASRTSTDTQYF
- - TRBJ2-1 TRBV13 TGTGCCAGCAGCTTAGCGGTCTTCTCAGGCTACAATGAGCAGTTCTTC CASSLAVFSGYNEQFF
- - TRBJ2-2 TRBV9 TGTGCCAGCAGCGGGTCGACCGGGGTAATGGCCGGGGAGCTGTTTTTT CASSGSTGVMAGELFF
- - TRBJ1-1 TRBV19 TGTGCCAGTAGCCGGACGGGCATGAACACTGAAGCTTTCTTT CASSRTGMNTEAFF
- TRBD1 TRBJ1-1 TRBV11-3 TGTGCCAGCAGCCCCCGGACAGGACGGGTCAACACTGAAGCTTTCTTT CASSPRTGRVNTEAFF
- - TRBJ2-7 TRBV14 TGTGCCAGCAGCCAAGAGGGGGCTAAGCAGTACTTC CASSQEGAKQYF
- TRBD1 TRBJ1-3 TRBV15 TGTGCCACCAGCAGAGGGACAGGGGGCACTGGAAACACCATATATTTT CATSRGTGGTGNTIYF
- TRBD1 TRBJ2-2 TRBV11-2 TGTGCCAGCAGCCCGCGGACAGGGGTTAACACCGGGGAGCTGTTTTTT CASSPRTGVNTGELFF
- - TRBJ2-1 TRBV7-6 TGTGCCAGCAGCTTAGCCCATAGGGGGAGGGCCTACAATGAGCAGTTCTTC CASSLAHRGRAYNEQFF
- TRBD1 TRBJ2-1 TRBV12-5 TGTGCTAGTGGGGGGACAGGGGGCTACAATGAGCAGTTCTTC CASGGTGGYNEQFF
- - TRBJ2-5 TRBV11-2 TGTGCCAGCAGCTTCGGGGGCCCTTTGGAGACCCAGTACTTC CASSFGGPLETQYF
- - TRBJ2-4 TRBV5-1 TGCGCCAGCAGCTTGGAGGACTGGGGGGCGAGGGGAAACATTCAGTACTTC CASSLEDWGARGNIQYF
- - TRBJ2-7 TRBV9 TGTGCCAGCAGCGTAGCCGCGAATGGGCCCTCCTACGAGCAGTACTTC CASSVAANGPSYEQYF
- TRBD1 TRBJ2-4 TRBV27 TGTGCCAGCAGCCTTCGGACAGGGGACATTCAGTACTTC CASSLRTGDIQYF
- - TRBJ2-7 TRBV7-3 TGTGCCAGCAGCTTAGACCGAAACTACGAGCAGTACTTC CASSLDRNYEQYF
once - TRBJ2-5 TRBV7-3 TGTGCCAGCAGCGACCGCGGGGGCCATGGGGAGACCCAGTACTTC CASSDRGGHGETQYF